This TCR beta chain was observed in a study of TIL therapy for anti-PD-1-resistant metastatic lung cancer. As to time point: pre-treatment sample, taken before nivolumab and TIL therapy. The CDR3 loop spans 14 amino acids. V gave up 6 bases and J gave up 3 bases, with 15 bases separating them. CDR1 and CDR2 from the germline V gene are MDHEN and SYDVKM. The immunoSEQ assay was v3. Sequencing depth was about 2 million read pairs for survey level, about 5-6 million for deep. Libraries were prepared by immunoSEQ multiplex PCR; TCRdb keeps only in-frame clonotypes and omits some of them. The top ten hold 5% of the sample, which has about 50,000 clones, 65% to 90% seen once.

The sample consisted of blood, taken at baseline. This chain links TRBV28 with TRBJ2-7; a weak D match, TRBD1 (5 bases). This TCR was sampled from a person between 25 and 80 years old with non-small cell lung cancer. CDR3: CASRMVLGHYEQYF. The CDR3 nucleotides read TGTGCCAGCAGGATGGTCCTGGGGCACTACGAGCAGTACTTC.